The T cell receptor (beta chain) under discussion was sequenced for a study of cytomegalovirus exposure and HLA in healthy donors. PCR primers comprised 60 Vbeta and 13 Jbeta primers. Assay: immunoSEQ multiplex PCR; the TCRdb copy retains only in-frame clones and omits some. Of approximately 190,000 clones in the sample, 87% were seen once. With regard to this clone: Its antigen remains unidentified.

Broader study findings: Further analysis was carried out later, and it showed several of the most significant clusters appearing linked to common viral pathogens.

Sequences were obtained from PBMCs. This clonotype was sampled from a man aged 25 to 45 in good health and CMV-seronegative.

The CDR3 sequence is CASSLLGAKYVEQYF. The DNA for the CDR3 is TGTGCCAGCAGCTTATTGGGGGCGAAGTACGTGGAGCAGTACTTC. The rearrangement links TRBV7-9 to TRBJ2-7; perhaps TRBD1 as D (6 bases). The CDR3 totals 15 residues. The V end was cut by 2 bases, the J end by 7 bases, with 18 bases between. Per the germline V gene, CDR1 is SEHNR and CDR2 is FQNEAQ (reference sequence).